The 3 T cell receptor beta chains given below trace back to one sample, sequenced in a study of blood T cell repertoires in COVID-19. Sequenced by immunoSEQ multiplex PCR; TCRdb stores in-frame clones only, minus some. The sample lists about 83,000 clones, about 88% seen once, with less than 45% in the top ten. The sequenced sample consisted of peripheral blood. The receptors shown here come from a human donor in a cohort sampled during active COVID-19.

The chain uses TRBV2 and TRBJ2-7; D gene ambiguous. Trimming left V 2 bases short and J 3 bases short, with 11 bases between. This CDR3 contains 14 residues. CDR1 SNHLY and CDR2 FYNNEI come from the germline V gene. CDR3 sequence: CASSEYPLNYEQYF. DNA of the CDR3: TGTGCCAGCAGTGAATACCCCCTAAACTACGAGCAGTACTTC.

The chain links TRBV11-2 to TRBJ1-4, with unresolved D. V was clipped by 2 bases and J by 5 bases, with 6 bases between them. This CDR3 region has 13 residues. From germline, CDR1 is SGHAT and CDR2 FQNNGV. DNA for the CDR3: TGTGCCAGCAGCTTATTGCGAAATGAAAAACTGTTTTTT. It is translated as CASSLLRNEKLFF.

The CDR3 spells CASSAWTVSNTEAFF. In nucleotides, the CDR3 is TGTGCCAGCAGCGCATGGACAGTTTCGAACACTGAAGCTTTCTTT. This sequence joins TRBV11-2 and TRBJ1-1; perhaps TRBD1 as D (6 bases). Germline CDR1 SGHAT, CDR2 FQNNGV. The CDR3 length is 15 residues. Trimming left V 5 bases short and J 1 base short, with 14 bases between.